These 25 T cell receptor beta chains were all obtained from the same sample, sequenced in a study of breast tumors, draining lymph nodes, adjacent tissues (dated by TCRdb to the mid-2010s). The library was made by multiplex PCR. The run used an Illumina HiSeq 2000. TCRdb reanalyzed the raw reads on its own, using fastp at Q25 for trimming and MiXCR for clone calling, and kept in-frame beta chains. Each entry is one CDR3 protein sequence, shown with its most common DNA and genes. The sample has about 130,000 distinct CDR3 sequences on record, approximately 22% of them singletons. The biggest ten clones account for roughly 2% of the sample. The axillary draining lymph nodes of breast cancer patients were the source of the lymph node samples. Input material: axillary lymph node tissue. All receptors derive from a female donor with breast cancer. Some clones in this sample may be carry-over from other donors' samples.

The gene calls are TRBV7-2 and TRBJ1-1; 8 nucleotides line up with TRBD1. Losses at the gene ends were 1 base for V and 5 bases for J; bases not matched to a gene: 6. The CDR3 contains 15 residues. Germline-derived CDR1 and CDR2 are SGHTA and FQGNSA. CDR3 amino acids: CASSLGGRGLTEAFF. The CDR3 region has the DNA TGTGCCAGCAGCTTAGGTGGCAGGGGGCTTACTGAAGCTTTCTTT.

This chain joins TRBV4-2 and TRBJ2-6; 7 nucleotides match TRBD2. Losses at the gene ends were 7 bases for V and 0 bases for J; bases not matched to a gene: 3. The V gene's germline CDR1 is LGHNA and CDR2 YNFKEQ. The CDR3 has 15 amino acids. The CDR3 loop is CASNGGSSGANVLTF. The CDR3 nucleotides are TGTGCCAGCAACGGGGGGAGCTCTGGGGCCAACGTCCTGACTTTC.

This clonotype was observed many times. V gene TRBV27 combines with J gene TRBJ2-1; perhaps D is TRBD1 or TRBD2 (5 bases each). V lost 5 bases to trimming and J lost 4 bases, with 9 bases between them. Germline V gene lookup returns CDR1 MNHEY and CDR2 SMNVEV (reference sequence). This CDR3 has 13 residues. CDR3 bases: TGTGCCAGCAGTACCGGGACGTACAATGAGCAGTTCTTC. It yields the protein CASSTGTYNEQFF.

This clonotype was detected a few times. V gene TRBV29-1 combines with J gene TRBJ2-4, with D perhaps TRBD1 (6 bases). Germline CDR1 is SQVTM and CDR2 is ANQGSEA. V was trimmed by 4 bases and J by 2 bases, leaving 12 bases between them. CDR3 length: 14 amino acids. In DNA form, the CDR3 reads TGCAGCGTTGCAGGCAGGGGAACCAAAAACATTCAGTACTTC. This encodes CSVAGRGTKNIQYF.

As for this clonotype: In this CDR3 the conserved last residue, phenylalanine or tryptophan, is missing, so a read error is likely. This chain connects TRBV5-4 to TRBJ2-2; D remains unclear. Germline V lookup: CDR1 SGHNT, CDR2 YYREEE (reference sequence). There are 13 residues in the CDR3. Trimming took off 0 bases at V and 5 bases at J, with 5 bases between the two ends. The chain's CDR3 is CASSLGVTGELFS. The CDR3 DNA sequence: TGTGCCAGCAGCTTGGGGGTTACCGGGGAGCTGTTTTCT.

The chain recombines TRBV28 with TRBJ2-7, with 7 bases lining up with TRBD2. Trimming at V came to 2 bases and at J to 2 bases, leaving 6 bases not matched to a gene. Germline V gene data show CDR1 as MDHEN and CDR2 as SYDVKM. The CDR3 is made up of 15 amino acids. The CDR3 coding sequence is TGTGCCAGCAGTTTAGTAAGCGGGGCACCCTACGAGCAGTACTTC. Translated, it gives CASSLVSGAPYEQYF.

In regard to this clonotype: Mismatch with germline at one junction end may stem from a read error. J is TRBJ2-5 and V is TRBV4-1; 9 bases line up with TRBD2. The CDR3 loop spans 16 amino acids. The germline V gene has CDR1 MGHRA and CDR2 YSYEKL. This CDR3 reads CASSQGIAGAPETQYF. The CDR3 region has the DNA TGCGCTAGCAGCCAGGGGATAGCGGGAGCACCTGAGACCCAGTACTTC.

This clonotype has at least ten counts. J is TRBJ1-5 and V is TRBV20-1; the D is unclear. The V gene's germline CDR1 is DFQATT and CDR2 SNEGSKA (reference sequence). V was clipped by 4 bases and J by 5 bases, with 9 bases between them. The CDR3 loop spans 12 amino acids. This CDR3 reads CSAKTEYQPQHF. The CDR3 bases are TGCAGTGCTAAGACTGAGTATCAGCCCCAGCATTTT.

This clonotype has only a few counts. The genes are TRBV19 and TRBJ2-4; unclear D gene. The CDR3 has 11 amino acids. V gave up 7 bases and J gave up 3 bases, with 4 bases separating them. CDR1 LNHDA and CDR2 SQIVND come from the germline V gene (reference sequence). The CDR3: CASTSKNIQYF. The CDR3 bases are TGTGCCAGTACGAGCAAAAACATTCAGTACTTC.

This clonotype occurred many times. The chain carries TRBV11-2 and TRBJ2-5, with D tentatively TRBD2 (5 bases). V lost 3 bases to trimming and J lost 2 bases, with 7 bases between them. From germline, CDR1 is SGHAT and CDR2 FQNNGV. CDR3 size: 13 residues. In DNA, the CDR3 is TGTGCCAGCAGCTTTAGCGCGCAAGAGACCCAGTACTTC. This gives the protein CASSFSAQETQYF.

The sample holds many counts of this clonotype. Relative to the germline gene, one junction end is altered; a read error may explain this. The J gene is TRBJ1-2, the V gene TRBV2; 7 bases are shared with TRBD1. The germline CDR1 and CDR2 sequences are SNHLY and FYNNEI. CDR3 length: 15 residues. The CDR3 coding sequence is TGTGTCAGCAGTGATAAGACAGGGCCTCCGTATGGCTACACCTTC. This codes for CVSSDKTGPPYGYTF.

With respect to this clonotype: This may be a read error: a much more frequent sequence differs by one nucleotide. The chain couples TRBV5-6 to TRBJ2-2, with D perhaps matching TRBD1 (6 bases). CDR1 is SGHDT and CDR2 is YYEEEE in the germline V gene. The germline V and J ends were trimmed by 1 base and 6 bases, with 16 bases remaining between them. The CDR3 sequence is 16 residues long. The CDR3 DNA follows: TGTGCCAGCAGCTTGAGGGGGATGGGGGTCGCCGGGGAGCTGTTTTTT. Amino acid sequence: CASSLRGMGVAGELFF. The whole variable domain, filled in from reference TRBV5-6 and TRBJ2-2, reads DAGVTQSPTHLIKTRGQQVTLRCSPKSGHDTVSWYQQALGQGPQFIFQYYEEEERQRGNFPDRFSGHQFPNYSSELNVNALLLGDSALYLCASSLRGMGVAGELFFGEGSRLTVL.

This clonotype was counted only a few times. The chain combines TRBV30 with TRBJ1-1; D gene ambiguous. Germline V CDR1 and CDR2: GTSNPN, SVGIG (reference sequence). V lost 1 base to trimming and J lost 0 bases, with 6 bases between them. The CDR3 runs 13 residues. The CDR3 DNA reads TGTGCCTGGAGTGATTCACTGAACACTGAAGCTTTCTTT. Its protein product is CAWSDSLNTEAFF.

Many counts were recorded for this clonotype. The J gene is TRBJ1-2, the V gene TRBV4-1, with a tentative D call TRBD1 (5 bases). V lost 2 bases, J lost 4 bases, and 14 bases lay in between. The CDR3 consists of 15 residues. Germline V gene data show CDR1 as MGHRA and CDR2 as YSYEKL. CDR3 nucleotide sequence: TGCGCCAGCAGCCAACCGGGACGGATACGCTATGGCTACACCTTC. It is translated as CASSQPGRIRYGYTF.

Concerning this clonotype: A much more abundant neighbour one base away suggests this may be a read error. The chain recombines TRBV7-9 with TRBJ1-5; 7 bases map to TRBD1. Per germline, CDR1 SEHNR and CDR2 FQNEAQ (reference sequence). The length of the CDR3 is 15 residues. The trim removed 5 bases at V and 3 bases at J, leaving 7 bases unmatched. CDR3 sequence (DNA): TGTGCCAGCAGCCCAAAGGGGGCCGACAATCAGCCCCAGCATTTT. Amino acids: CASSPKGADNQPQHF.

This clonotype was counted ten times or more. V and J are TRBV19 and TRBJ2-1; possibly TRBD2 for D (6 bases). The CDR3 runs 15 residues. Germline assignment: CDR1 LNHDA and CDR2 SQIVND (reference sequence). The V and J ends lost 5 bases and 7 bases respectively, with 18 bases between them. CDR3 bases: TGTGCCAGTAGTGGGGTAGTGGGGGGAACTAATGAGCAGTTCTTC. As protein: CASSGVVGGTNEQFF.

This clonotype was seen at least ten times. The DNA of the CDR3 is TGTGCCTGGAGTGCTCGACTCGGGACAGGGGTAAACGAGCAGTACTTC. It translates to CAWSARLGTGVNEQYF. The chain is built from TRBV30 and TRBJ2-7, with TRBD1 matching 10 bases. There are 16 residues in the CDR3. Germline values: CDR1 GTSNPN, CDR2 SVGIG (reference sequence). V dropped 1 base and J dropped 5; count of bases not matched to a gene: 11.

The chain links TRBV2 to TRBJ2-1; 7 positions agree with TRBD2. Germline V gene data show CDR1 as SNHLY and CDR2 as FYNNEI. CDR3 length equals 16 residues. Losses at the gene ends were 4 bases for V and 0 bases for J; bases not matched to a gene: 6. CDR3 protein: CASSASGGISYNEQFF. The DNA of the CDR3 is TGTGCCAGCAGTGCGTCCGGGGGGATCTCCTACAATGAGCAGTTCTTC.

This clonotype was found many times. The genes are TRBV6-6 and TRBJ2-7, with 8 bases matching TRBD2. With V trimmed by 10 bases and J by 2 bases, 10 bases remained unmatched. The V gene's germline CDR1 is MNHNY and CDR2 SVGAGI (reference sequence). The CDR3 is 14 residues long. CDR3 loop: CATSGRAGAYEQYF. CDR3 in DNA: TGTGCCACCTCGGGGCGAGCGGGGGCCTACGAGCAGTACTTC.

This clonotype was found many times. No conserved phenylalanine or tryptophan ends this CDR3, so it is likely a read error. The chain employs TRBV2 and TRBJ2-5; 13 bases align to TRBD2. CDR1 and CDR2 (germline): SNHLY, FYNNEI. The CDR3 extends over 16 amino acids. V dropped 7 bases and J dropped 4; count of bases not matched to a gene: 9. In DNA, the CDR3 is TGTGCCAGCAAACCGACTAGCGGGAGGCGAGGAGAGACCCAGTACGTC. The encoded protein is CASKPTSGRRGETQYV.

As for this clonotype: Given a much more abundant clone one base away, this may be a read error. The rearrangement uses TRBV29-1 and TRBJ1-6; D remains ambiguous. The V gene's germline CDR1 is SQVTM and CDR2 ANQGSEA. The CDR3 has 10 residues. Trimming pared 4 bases from V and 18 bases from J, leaving 13 bases between. This chain's CDR3 is CSVGSEAPHF. DNA of the CDR3: TGCAGCGTTGGATCTGAGGCCCCCCACTTT.

About this clonotype: Germline and junction disagree at one end, which may indicate a read error. The gene calls are TRBV2 and TRBJ1-2; maybe TRBD1 (6 bases). Germline assignment: CDR1 SNHLY and CDR2 FYNNEI. The CDR3 is made up of 14 amino acids. The CDR3 bases are TGTGCCAGCAGCGGGGGGGCCTGGAACTATGACTACACCTTC. This gives the protein CASSGGAWNYDYTF.

This clonotype showed up just a few times. J is TRBJ2-1 and V is TRBV4-2, with a weak D call TRBD2 (6 bases). The CDR3 is made up of 17 amino acids. Trimming shortened V by 5 bases and J by 5 bases, and 22 bases separated the two germline ends. Looked up from germline, CDR1 is LGHNA and CDR2 is YNFKEQ. In DNA, the CDR3 is TGTGCCAGCAGCGATCTACGGGACTCCCAACGAAACAATGAGCAGTTCTTC. This gives the protein CASSDLRDSQRNNEQFF.

About this clonotype: A much larger clone differs by one base, so this may be a read error. This chain joins TRBV30 and TRBJ2-1; tentative D call: TRBD1 (5 bases). The CDR3 loop spans 12 amino acids. Germline V gives CDR1 GTSNPN, CDR2 SVGIG (reference sequence). CDR3 DNA: TGTGCCTGGGGTGTAATCCAGGGATTGGAGTTCTTC. Protein sequence: CAWGVIQGLEFF.

This clonotype has ten or more counts. This chain joins TRBV9 and TRBJ2-1; 9 bases are shared with TRBD2. The CDR3 is 15 amino acids. The J segment lost 8 bases and the V segment lost 3 bases, leaving 9 bases of the junction unmatched. Germline V lookup: CDR1 SGDLS, CDR2 YYNGEE. CDR3 DNA: TGTGCCAGCAGCGCCGGGACTAGCTCCTCCCATGAGCAGTTCTTC. It codes for CASSAGTSSSHEQFF.